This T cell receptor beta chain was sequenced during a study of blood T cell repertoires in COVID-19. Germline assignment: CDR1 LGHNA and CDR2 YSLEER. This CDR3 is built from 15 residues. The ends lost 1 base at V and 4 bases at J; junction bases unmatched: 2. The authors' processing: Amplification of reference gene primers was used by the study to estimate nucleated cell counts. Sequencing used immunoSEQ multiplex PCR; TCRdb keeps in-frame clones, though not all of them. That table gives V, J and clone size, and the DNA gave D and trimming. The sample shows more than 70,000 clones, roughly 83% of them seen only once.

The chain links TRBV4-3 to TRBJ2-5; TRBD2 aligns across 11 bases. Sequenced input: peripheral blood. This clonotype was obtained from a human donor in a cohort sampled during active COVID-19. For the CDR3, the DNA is TGCGCCAGCAGCCAAGGGCTAGCGGGAGGAGAGACCCAGTACTTC. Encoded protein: CASSQGLAGGETQYF.